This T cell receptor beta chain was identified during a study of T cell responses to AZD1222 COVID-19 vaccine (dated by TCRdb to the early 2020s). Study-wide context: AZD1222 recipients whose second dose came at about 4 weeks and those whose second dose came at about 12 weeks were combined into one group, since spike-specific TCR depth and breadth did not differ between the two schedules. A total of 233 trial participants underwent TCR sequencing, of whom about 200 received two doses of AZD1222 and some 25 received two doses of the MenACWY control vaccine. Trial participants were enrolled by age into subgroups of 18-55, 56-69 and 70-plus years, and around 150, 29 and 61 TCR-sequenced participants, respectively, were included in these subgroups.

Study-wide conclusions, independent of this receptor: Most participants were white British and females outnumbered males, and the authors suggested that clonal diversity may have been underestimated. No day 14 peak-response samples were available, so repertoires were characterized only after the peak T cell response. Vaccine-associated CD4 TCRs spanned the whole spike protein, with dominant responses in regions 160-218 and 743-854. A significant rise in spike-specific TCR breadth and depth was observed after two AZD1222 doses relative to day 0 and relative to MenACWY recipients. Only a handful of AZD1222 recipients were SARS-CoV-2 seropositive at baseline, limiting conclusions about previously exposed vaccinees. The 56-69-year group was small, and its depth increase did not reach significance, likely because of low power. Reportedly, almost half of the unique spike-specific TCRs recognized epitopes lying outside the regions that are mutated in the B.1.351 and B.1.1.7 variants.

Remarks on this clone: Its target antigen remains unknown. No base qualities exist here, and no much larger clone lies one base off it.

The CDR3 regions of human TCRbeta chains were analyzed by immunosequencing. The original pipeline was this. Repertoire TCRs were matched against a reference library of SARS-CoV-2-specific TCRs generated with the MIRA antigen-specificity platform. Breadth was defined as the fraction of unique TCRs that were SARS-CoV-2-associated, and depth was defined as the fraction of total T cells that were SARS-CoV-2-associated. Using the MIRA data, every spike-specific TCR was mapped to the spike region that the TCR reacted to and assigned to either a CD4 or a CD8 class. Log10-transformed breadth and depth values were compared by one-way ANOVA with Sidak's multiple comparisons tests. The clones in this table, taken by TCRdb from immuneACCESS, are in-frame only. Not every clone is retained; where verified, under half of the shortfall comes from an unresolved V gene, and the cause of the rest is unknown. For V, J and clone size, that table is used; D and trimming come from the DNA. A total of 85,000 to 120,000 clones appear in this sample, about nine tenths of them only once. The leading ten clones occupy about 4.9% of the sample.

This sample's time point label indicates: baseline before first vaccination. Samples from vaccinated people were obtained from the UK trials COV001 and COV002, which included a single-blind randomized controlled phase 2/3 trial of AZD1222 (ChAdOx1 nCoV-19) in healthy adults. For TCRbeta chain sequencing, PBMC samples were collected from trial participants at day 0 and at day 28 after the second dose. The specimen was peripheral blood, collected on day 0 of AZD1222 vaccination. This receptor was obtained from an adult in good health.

Here the CDR3 is given as CASSPLTGQNSPLHF. The nucleotides read TGTGCCAGCAGCCCACTGACAGGTCAAAATTCACCCCTCCACTTT. The V and J genes are TRBV7-2 and TRBJ1-6, and TRBD1 may be the D gene, going by 6 matching bases. At the junction V is shortened by 5 bases and J by 7 bases, with 15 bases in between. The CDR3, cysteine through phenylalanine, is 15 amino acids long. This entry keeps only the CDR3 DNA: 45 bases, framed from base 1. Sequences SGHTA (CDR1) and FQGNSA (CDR2) are obtained from the germline V gene.